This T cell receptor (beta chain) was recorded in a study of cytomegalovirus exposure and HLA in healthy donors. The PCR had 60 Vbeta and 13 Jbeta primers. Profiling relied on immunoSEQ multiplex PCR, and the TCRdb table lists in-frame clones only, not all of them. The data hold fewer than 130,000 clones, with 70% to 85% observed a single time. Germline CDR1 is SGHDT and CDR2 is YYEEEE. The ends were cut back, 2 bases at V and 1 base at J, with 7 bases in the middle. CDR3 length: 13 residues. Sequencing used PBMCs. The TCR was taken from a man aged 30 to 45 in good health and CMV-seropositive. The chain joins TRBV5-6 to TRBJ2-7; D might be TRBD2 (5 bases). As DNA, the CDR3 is TGTGCCAGCAGCTTTGGGAGTTCCTACGAGCAGTACTTC. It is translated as CASSFGSSYEQYF.